This T cell receptor (beta chain) was sequenced during a study of PD-1 blockade in classical Hodgkin lymphoma. Notes on the study in general: When set against healthy donors, newly diagnosed patients were reported to show lower baseline TCR diversity. Later analyses included only patients treated at least 1 year post-ASCT. Patients who responded completely had about the same baseline diversity as newly diagnosed patients.

The CDR3 has 15 residues. The sample holds a few counts of this clone. Its specificity is unknown. The assay was immunoSEQ multiplex PCR, and TCRdb's table has in-frame clones only and misses some. The sample consists of 39,000 or so clones, roughly nine tenths of them appearing once. All trial patients relapsed after autologous stem cell transplantation. Complete response, partial response or progressive disease was recorded as best response. This chain connects TRBV21-1 to TRBJ2-7; the table names TRBD1, a call not compared with the DNA. TRBV21-1 is described as a pseudogene. The specimen was peripheral blood mononuclear cells (PBMCs), collected before the second cycle of nivolumab. This clonotype was obtained from a human donor with classical Hodgkin lymphoma. The CDR3 protein is CASSKAPTGRGEQYF. As DNA, the CDR3 is TGTGCCAGCAGCAAAGCGCCGACAGGTCGGGGCGAGCAGTACTTC.